This T cell receptor beta chain was obtained from a study of cytomegalovirus exposure and HLA in healthy donors. Study background: Earlier sequencing of 150 million to 200 million T cells yielded 120 million or so unique TCR beta sequences.

In the PCR, 60 Vbeta and 13 Jbeta primers were used. Some clones are missing from TCRdb's copy, which holds only in-frame ones; the method was immunoSEQ multiplex PCR. This listing includes fewer than 200,000 clones. Whole-study results and caveats: Analyzed later, most CMV-associated TCR beta chains appeared HLA-restricted. In a later analysis, TCR beta V- and J-gene trimming showed a link to a missense DCLRE1C variant.

Points on this clone: The antigen remains unidentified.

The germline V gene encodes CDR1 SNHLY and CDR2 FYNNEI. This CDR3 contains 19 residues. V lost 6 bases, J lost 5 bases, and 17 bases stayed unmatched. Every donor was a healthy person donating bone marrow. V is TRBV2 and J is TRBJ2-2; 11 nucleotides agree with TRBD1. The sample comprised PBMCs. This TCR was sampled from a man younger than 45 in good health and CMV-seronegative. The CDR3: CASRTHPGQGVIGTGELFF. For the CDR3, the DNA is TGTGCCAGCAGGACACACCCGGGACAGGGGGTTATTGGTACCGGGGAGCTGTTTTTT.